The clone carrying this T cell receptor (beta chain) was seen a few times. Antigen specificity is unknown. The sample originates from a study of cytomegalovirus exposure and HLA in healthy donors. Amplification used 60 Vbeta primers and 13 Jbeta primers. The method was immunoSEQ multiplex PCR; TCRdb's version includes in-frame clones alone and lacks a portion of them. The sample has under 150,000 clones, around 77% seen once. Points from the study as a whole: Specificity for CMV antigens was confirmed in vitro for a few of the CMV-associated chains. As a later analysis showed, a missense DCLRE1C variant was linked to trimming of TCR beta V- and J-genes. From TCR beta sequences, most subjects' HLA-A and HLA-B alleles were reportedly predicted accurately. Beyond CMV serostatus, there was no information to go on about immune exposure.

The germline V gene encodes CDR1 SNHLY and CDR2 FYNNEI. Trimming removed 5 bases from V and 2 bases from J; junction bases left unmatched: 2. The CDR3 sequence is 14 residues long. The rearrangement uses TRBV2 and TRBJ1-5; 8 nucleotides match TRBD1. Sequences were obtained from PBMCs. The sequence was collected from a man in his fifties or sixties in good health and CMV-seronegative. The DNA of the CDR3 is TGTGCCAGCAGTCCACAGGGGGGCAATCAGCCCCAGCATTTT. This codes for CASSPQGGNQPQHF.